A selection of T cell receptor beta chains follows, all from one sample in a study of regulatory T cells in long-lasting Graves disease. TCRdb ran MiXCR on the multiplex PCR reads and lists one entry per CDR3 protein. Here the sample spans approximately 440,000 distinct CDR3 sequences, roughly 17% being singletons. Separately, the same data were catalogued under a study of T cells in Graves' hyperthyroidism and ophthalmopathy.

The specimen was peripheral blood mononuclear cells (PBMCs), collected at new diagnosis, from a patient treated with antithyroid drugs. The source of these receptors is a man in his forties with Graves disease. Both conserved end residues are part of each CDR3. D genes are given only for firm matches. Size values are once, few and many counts, or a class for expanded clones, and some rows have none.

- - TRBJ2-4 TRBV7-9 CASSLEGEGIQYF TGTGCCAGCAGCTTAGAGGGGGAAGGCATTCAGTACTTC
TRBD2 many TRBJ2-5 TRBV12-3/TRBV12-4 CASSRGASGRAQETQYF TGTGCCAGCAGTCGCGGTGCTAGCGGGAGGGCCCAAGAGACCCAGTACTTC
- many TRBJ2-5 TRBV20-1 CSASGSLVPETQYF TGCAGTGCTAGTGGAAGTCTGGTCCCAGAGACCCAGTACTTC
- - TRBJ1-4 TRBV28 CASSFRTTNEKLFF TGTGCCAGCAGTTTTAGGACAACTAATGAAAAACTGTTTTTT
- many TRBJ2-5 TRBV20-1 CSGRDNQETQYF TGCAGTGGTAGGGACAACCAAGAGACCCAGTACTTC
TRBD1 few TRBJ1-3 TRBV2 CASTGTGGNTIYF TGTGCCAGCACCGGGACAGGGGGGAACACCATATATTTT
- many TRBJ2-1 TRBV7-9 CASSLVRLHPRNEQFF TGTGCCAGCAGCTTAGTTCGGTTACACCCACGGAATGAGCAGTTCTTC
TRBD2 - TRBJ2-5 TRBV28 CASSLIPGLAGVGETQYF TGTGCCAGCAGTTTAATACCGGGACTAGCGGGAGTGGGGGAGACCCAGTACTTC
- few TRBJ2-1 TRBV11-3 CASSSHSYNEQFF TGTGCCAGCAGCTCCCATAGCTACAATGAGCAGTTCTTC
- many TRBJ1-2 TRBV7-3 CASSQSGREGAYGYTF TGTGCCAGCAGCCAATCTGGCAGGGAGGGAGCCTATGGCTACACCTTC
TRBD1 - TRBJ1-1 TRBV6-1 CASRTGRTEAFF TGTGCCAGCCGGACAGGGCGCACTGAAGCTTTCTTT
- few TRBJ2-1 TRBV20-1 CSVTPPSSYNEQFF TGCAGTGTAACACCACCGAGCTCCTACAATGAGCAGTTCTTC
TRBD2 - TRBJ2-7 TRBV7-2 CASSLSPGLAGGEQYF TGTGCCAGCAGCTTAAGCCCGGGACTAGCGGGAGGGGAGCAGTACTTC
- many TRBJ2-1 TRBV9 CASSVAEGEQFF TGTGCCAGCAGCGTAGCGGAGGGTGAGCAGTTCTTC
- many TRBJ1-6 TRBV3-1 CASSRRDDNSPLHF TGTGCCAGCAGCCGCCGGGACGATAATTCACCCCTCCACTTT
TRBD1 many TRBJ2-5 TRBV6-1 CASSRDRGRSETQYF TGTGCCAGCAGTCGAGACAGGGGGCGGTCAGAGACCCAGTACTTC
- many TRBJ1-5 TRBV6-5 CASSYSAATNQPQHF TGTGCCAGCAGTTACTCGGCGGCAACAAATCAGCCCCAGCATTTT
- - TRBJ2-1 TRBV19 CASSIQPDYSYNEQFF TGTGCCAGTAGTATTCAGCCAGACTACTCCTACAATGAGCAGTTCTTC
- - TRBJ1-5 TRBV12-3/TRBV12-4 CASSLIDDRQPQHF TGTGCCAGCAGTTTAATCGACGATCGCCAGCCCCAGCATTTT
- many TRBJ2-5 TRBV4-1 CASSQDRGANQETQYF TGTGCCAGCAGCCAAGATAGAGGAGCGAACCAAGAGACCCAGTACTTC
- - TRBJ2-3 TRBV4-2 CASSQEELTDTQYF TGTGCCAGCAGCCAGGAAGAGTTAACAGATACGCAGTATTTT
- many TRBJ2-5 TRBV18 CASSPPSETQYF TGTGCCAGCTCACCACCGTCCGAGACCCAGTACTTC
- - TRBJ2-7 TRBV6-2/TRBV6-3 CASSYVGGVGPRQQYF TGTGCCAGCAGTTACGTTGGAGGCGTTGGCCCCAGACAGCAGTACTTC
- once TRBJ2-2 TRBV19 CASSIDGRRELFF TGTGCCAGTAGTATCGACGGACGAAGGGAGCTGTTTTTT
- many TRBJ1-1 TRBV2 CASTREGVGEAFF TGTGCCAGCACCCGCGAAGGGGTGGGTGAAGCTTTCTTT
TRBD2 many TRBJ2-2 TRBV20-1 CSAREGAGANTGELFF TGCAGTGCTAGAGAGGGAGCGGGGGCAAACACCGGGGAGCTGTTTTTT